The source of this T cell receptor (beta chain) is a study of blood T cell repertoires in COVID-19. Across the study: From T cells, B-cell-depleted T cells, or PBMCs came the material, which was cDNA or gDNA.

Germline CDR1 LGHDT, CDR2 YNNKEL (reference sequence). The CDR3 has 15 amino acids. The V gene end was trimmed by 0 bases and the J gene end by 7 bases; junction bases not matched to a gene: 5. Authors' analysis steps: Scientists estimated how many nucleated cells there were by amplifying reference gene primers. Here immunoSEQ multiplex PCR was the method, and the copy in TCRdb shows in-frame clones only, minus some. For V, J and clone size, that table is used; D and trimming come from the DNA. The table includes hundreds of thousands of clones, about 82% detected once. V is TRBV3-1 (or the pseudogene TRBV3-2) and J is TRBJ1-5; 8 bases match TRBD1. The TCR sequence derives from a woman at least 80 years old with COVID-19, enrolled during active disease. Sequencing input: peripheral blood. The CDR3 reads CASSQDAGGQQPQHF. The CDR3 coding sequence is TGTGCCAGCAGCCAAGATGCAGGGGGCCAACAGCCCCAGCATTTT.